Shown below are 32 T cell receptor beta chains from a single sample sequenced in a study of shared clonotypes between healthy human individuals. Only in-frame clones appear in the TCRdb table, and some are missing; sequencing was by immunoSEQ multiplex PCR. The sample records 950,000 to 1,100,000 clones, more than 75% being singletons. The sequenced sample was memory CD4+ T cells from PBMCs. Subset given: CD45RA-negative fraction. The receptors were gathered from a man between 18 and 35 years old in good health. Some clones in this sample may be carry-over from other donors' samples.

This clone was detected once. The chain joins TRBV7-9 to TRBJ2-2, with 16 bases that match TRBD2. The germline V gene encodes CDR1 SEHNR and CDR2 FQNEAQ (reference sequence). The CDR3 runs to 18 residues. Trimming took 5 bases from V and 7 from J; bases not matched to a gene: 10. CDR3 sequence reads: CASSLGTSGRVVFGELFF. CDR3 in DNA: TGTGCCAGCAGCCTTGGGACTAGCGGGAGGGTCGTCTTCGGGGAGCTGTTTTTT.

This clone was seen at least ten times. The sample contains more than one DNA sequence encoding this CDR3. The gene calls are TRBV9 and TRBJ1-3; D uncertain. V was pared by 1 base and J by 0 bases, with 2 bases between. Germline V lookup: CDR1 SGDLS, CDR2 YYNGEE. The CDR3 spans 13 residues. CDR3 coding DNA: TGTGCCAGCAGCGTAAGCTCTGGAAACACCATATATTTT. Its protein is CASSVSSGNTIYF.

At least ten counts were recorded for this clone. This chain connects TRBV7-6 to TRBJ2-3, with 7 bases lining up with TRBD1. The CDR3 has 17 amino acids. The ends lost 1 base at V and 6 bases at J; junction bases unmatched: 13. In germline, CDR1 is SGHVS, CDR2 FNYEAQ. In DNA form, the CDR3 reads TGTGCCAGCAGCTTAGAAGCCGGGACAGCCCTAGCTGATACGCAGTATTTT. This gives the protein CASSLEAGTALADTQYF. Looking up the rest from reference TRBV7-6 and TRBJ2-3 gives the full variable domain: GAGVSQSPRYKVTKRGQDVALRCDPISGHVSLYWYRQALGQGPEFLTYFNYEAQQDKSGLPNDRFSAERPEGSISTLTIQRTEQRDSAMYRCASSLEAGTALADTQYFGPGTRLTVL.

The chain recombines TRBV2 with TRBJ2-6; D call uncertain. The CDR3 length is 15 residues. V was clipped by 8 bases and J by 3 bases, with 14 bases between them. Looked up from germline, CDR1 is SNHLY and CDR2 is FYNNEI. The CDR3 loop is CASRTQANGANVLTF. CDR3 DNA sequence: TGTGCCAGCCGGACCCAAGCCAATGGGGCCAACGTCCTGACTTTC.

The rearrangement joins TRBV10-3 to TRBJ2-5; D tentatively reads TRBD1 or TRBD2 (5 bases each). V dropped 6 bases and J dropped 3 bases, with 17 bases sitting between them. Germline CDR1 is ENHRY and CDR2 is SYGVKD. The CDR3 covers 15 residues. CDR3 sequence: CAIRGVLGVEETQYF. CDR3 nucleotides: TGTGCCATCAGGGGGGTCTTGGGGGTGGAAGAGACCCAGTACTTC.

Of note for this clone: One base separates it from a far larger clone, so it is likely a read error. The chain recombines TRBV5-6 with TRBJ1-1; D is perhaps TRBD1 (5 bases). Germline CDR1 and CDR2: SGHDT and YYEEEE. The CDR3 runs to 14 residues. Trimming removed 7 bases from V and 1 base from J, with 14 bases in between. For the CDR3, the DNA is TGTGCCAGCGGCGTTGTCGACAGGAACACTGAAGCTTTCTTT. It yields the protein CASGVVDRNTEAFF.

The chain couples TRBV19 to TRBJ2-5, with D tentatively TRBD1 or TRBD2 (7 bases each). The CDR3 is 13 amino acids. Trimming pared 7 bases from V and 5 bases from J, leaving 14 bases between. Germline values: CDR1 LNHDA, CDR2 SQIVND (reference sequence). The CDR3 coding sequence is TGTGCCAGTAATCAGGGGGGGACGGAGACCCAGTACTTC. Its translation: CASNQGGTETQYF.

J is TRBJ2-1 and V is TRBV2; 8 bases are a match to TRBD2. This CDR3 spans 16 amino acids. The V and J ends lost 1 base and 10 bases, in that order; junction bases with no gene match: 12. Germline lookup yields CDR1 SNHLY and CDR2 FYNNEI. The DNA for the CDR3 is TGTGCCAGCAGTGAAGACAGCGGAGCGGGAGCAAACGAGCAGTTCTTC. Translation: CASSEDSGAGANEQFF.

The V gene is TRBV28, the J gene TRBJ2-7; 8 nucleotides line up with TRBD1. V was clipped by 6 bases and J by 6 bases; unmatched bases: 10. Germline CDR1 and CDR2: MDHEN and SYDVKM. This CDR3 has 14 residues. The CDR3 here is CASRDPTGAGEQYF. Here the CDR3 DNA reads TGTGCCAGCAGGGACCCGACAGGGGCGGGCGAGCAGTACTTC.

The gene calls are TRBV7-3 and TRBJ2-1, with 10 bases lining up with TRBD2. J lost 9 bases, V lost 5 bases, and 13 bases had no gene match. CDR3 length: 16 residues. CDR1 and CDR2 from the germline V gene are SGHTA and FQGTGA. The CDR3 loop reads CASSHVGGTSVSEQFF. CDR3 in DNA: TGTGCCAGCAGCCATGTGGGAGGGACTAGCGTGAGTGAGCAGTTCTTC.

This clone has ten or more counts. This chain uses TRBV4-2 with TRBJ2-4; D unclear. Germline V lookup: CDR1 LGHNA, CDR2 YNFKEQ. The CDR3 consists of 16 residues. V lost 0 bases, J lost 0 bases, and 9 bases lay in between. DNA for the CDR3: TGTGCCAGCAGCCAAGAGGTAGGGCTAGCCAAAAACATTCAGTACTTC. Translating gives CASSQEVGLAKNIQYF.

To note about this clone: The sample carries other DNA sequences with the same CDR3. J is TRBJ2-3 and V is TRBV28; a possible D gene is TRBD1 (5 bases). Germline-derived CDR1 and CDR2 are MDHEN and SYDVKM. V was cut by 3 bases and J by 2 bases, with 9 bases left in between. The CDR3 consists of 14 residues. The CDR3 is CASSLGQPTDTQYF. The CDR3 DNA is TGTGCCAGCAGTTTGGGGCAGCCCACAGATACGCAGTATTTT.

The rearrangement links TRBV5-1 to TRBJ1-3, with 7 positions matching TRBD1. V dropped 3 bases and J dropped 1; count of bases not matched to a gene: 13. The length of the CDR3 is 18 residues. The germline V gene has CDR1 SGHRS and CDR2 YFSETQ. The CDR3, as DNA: TGCGCCAGCAGCTCGACAGGGTGGGTCGGGAAATCTGGAAACACCATATATTTT. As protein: CASSSTGWVGKSGNTIYF. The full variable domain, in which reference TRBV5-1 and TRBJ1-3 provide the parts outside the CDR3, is KAGVTQTPRYLIKTRGQQVTLSCSPISGHRSVSWYQQTPGQGLQFLFEYFSETQRNKGNFPGRFSGRQFSNSRSEMNVSTLELGDSALYLCASSSTGWVGKSGNTIYFGEGSWLTVV.

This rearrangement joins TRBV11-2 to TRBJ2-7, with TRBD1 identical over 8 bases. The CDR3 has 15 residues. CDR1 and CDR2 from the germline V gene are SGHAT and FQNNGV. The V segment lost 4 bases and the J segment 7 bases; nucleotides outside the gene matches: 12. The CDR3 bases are TGTGCCAGCAGCTCCATCCGGGACAGGTCCCAAGAGCAGTACTTC. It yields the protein CASSSIRDRSQEQYF.

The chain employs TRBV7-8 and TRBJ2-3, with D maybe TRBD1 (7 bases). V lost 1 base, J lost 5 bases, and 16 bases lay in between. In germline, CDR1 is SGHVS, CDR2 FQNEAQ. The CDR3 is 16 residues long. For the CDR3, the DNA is TGTGCCAGCAGCTTAGTTGGAGGGGGCTACGGAGATACGCAGTATTTT. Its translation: CASSLVGGGYGDTQYF.

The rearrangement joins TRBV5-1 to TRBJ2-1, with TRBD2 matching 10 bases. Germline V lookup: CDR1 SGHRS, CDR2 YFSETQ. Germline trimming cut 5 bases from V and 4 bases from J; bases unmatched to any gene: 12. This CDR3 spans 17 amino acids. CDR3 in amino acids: CASRVTLAGDPYNEQFF. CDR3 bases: TGCGCCAGCAGGGTTACGCTAGCGGGAGATCCGTACAATGAGCAGTTCTTC.

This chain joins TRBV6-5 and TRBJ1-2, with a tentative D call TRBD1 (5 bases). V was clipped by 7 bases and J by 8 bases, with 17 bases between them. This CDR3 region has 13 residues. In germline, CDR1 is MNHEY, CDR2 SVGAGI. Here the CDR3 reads CASTEQGRLGYTF. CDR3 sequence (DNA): TGTGCCAGCACGGAGCAGGGACGGCTCGGCTACACCTTC.

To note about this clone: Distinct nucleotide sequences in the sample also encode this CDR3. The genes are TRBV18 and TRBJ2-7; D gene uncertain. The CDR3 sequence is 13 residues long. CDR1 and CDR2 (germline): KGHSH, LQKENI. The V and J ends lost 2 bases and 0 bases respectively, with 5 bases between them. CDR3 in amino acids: CASSPASSYEQYF. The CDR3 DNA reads TGTGCCAGCTCACCAGCCTCCTCCTACGAGCAGTACTTC. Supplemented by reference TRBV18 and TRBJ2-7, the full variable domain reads NAGVMQNPRHLVRRRGQEARLRCSPMKGHSHVYWYRQLPEEGLKFMVYLQKENIIDESGMPKERFSAEFPKEGPSILRIQQVVRGDSAAYFCASSPASSYEQYFGPGTRLTVT.

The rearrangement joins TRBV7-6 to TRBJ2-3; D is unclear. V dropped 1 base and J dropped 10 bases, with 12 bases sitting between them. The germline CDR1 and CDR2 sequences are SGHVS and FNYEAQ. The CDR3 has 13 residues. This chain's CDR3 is CASSLGTGLAQYF. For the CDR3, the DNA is TGTGCCAGCAGCTTAGGAACGGGTTTGGCGCAGTATTTT.

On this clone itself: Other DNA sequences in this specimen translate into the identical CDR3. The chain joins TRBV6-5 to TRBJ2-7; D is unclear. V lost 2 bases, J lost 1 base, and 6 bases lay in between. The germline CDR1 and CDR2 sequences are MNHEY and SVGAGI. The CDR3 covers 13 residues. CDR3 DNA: TGTGCCAGCAGTTACAGGGCTTCCTACGAGCAGTACTTC. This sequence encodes CASSYRASYEQYF.

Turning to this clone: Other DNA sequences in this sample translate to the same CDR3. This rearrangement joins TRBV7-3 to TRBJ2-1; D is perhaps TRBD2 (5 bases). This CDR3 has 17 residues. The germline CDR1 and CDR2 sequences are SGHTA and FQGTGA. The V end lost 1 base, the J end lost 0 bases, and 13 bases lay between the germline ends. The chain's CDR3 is CASSLRGSGSSYNEQFF. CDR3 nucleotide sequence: TGTGCCAGCAGCTTAAGAGGGAGCGGAAGCTCCTACAATGAGCAGTTCTTC.

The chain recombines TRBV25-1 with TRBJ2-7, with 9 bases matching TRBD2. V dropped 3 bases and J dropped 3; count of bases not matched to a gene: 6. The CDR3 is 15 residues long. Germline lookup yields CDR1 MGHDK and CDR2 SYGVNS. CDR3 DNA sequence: TGTGCCAGCAGTGACGTGGCTAGCGGGATCTACGAGCAGTACTTC. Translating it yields CASSDVASGIYEQYF.

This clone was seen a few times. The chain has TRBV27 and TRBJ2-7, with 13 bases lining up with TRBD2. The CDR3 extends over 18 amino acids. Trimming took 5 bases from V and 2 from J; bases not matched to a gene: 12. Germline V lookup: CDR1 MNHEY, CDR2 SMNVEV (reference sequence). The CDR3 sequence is CASSLRAGGLAGPYEQYF. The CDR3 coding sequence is TGTGCCAGCAGTCTTCGGGCAGGGGGACTAGCGGGACCCTACGAGCAGTACTTC.

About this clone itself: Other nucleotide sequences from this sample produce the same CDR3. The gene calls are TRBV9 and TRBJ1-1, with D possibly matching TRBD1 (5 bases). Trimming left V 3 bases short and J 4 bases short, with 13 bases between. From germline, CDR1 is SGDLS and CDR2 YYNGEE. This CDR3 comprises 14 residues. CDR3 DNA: TGTGCCAGCAGCGCCGGGGCCTCGGGCACTGAAGCTTTCTTT. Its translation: CASSAGASGTEAFF.

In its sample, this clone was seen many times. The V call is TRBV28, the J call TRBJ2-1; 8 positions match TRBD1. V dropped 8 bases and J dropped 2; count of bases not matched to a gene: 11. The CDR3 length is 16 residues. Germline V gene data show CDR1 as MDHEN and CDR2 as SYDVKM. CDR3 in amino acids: CASRTGGIYTYNEQFF. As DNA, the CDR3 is TGTGCCAGCCGTACAGGGGGGATTTATACCTACAATGAGCAGTTCTTC.

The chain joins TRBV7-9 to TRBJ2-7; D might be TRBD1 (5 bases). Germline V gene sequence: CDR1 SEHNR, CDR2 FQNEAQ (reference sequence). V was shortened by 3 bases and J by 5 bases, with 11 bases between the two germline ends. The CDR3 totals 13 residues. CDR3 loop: CASSLTTEDEQYF. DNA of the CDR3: TGTGCCAGCAGCTTGACGACAGAGGACGAGCAGTACTTC.

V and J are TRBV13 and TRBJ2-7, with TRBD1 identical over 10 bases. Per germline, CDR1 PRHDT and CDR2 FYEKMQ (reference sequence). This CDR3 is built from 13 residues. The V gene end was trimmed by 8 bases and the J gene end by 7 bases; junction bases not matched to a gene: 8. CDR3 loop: CASATGGYGEQYF. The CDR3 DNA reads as TGTGCCAGCGCGACAGGGGGCTATGGTGAGCAGTACTTC.

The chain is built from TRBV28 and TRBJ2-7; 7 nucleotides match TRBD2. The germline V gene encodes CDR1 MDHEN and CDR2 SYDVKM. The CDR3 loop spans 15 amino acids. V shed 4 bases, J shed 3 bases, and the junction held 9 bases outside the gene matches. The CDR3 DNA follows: TGTGCCAGCAGTTCTTCTAGCGGTATCAGCTACGAGCAGTACTTC. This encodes CASSSSSGISYEQYF.

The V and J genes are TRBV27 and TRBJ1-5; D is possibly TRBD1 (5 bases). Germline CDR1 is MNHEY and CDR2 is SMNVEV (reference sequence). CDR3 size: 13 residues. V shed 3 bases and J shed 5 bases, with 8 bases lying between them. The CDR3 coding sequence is TGTGCCAGCAGTTTCACCAGGGATCAGCCCCAGCATTTT. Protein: CASSFTRDQPQHF.

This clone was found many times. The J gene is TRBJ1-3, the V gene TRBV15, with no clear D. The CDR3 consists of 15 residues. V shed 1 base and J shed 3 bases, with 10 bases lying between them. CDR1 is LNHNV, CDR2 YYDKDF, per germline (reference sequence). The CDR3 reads CATSRGLPGGNTIYF. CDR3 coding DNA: TGTGCCACCAGCAGAGGCCTACCGGGTGGAAACACCATATATTTT.

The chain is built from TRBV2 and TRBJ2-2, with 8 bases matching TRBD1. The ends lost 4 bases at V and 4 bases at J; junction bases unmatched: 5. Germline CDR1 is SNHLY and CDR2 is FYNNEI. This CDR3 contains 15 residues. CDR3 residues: CASSVGQGPTGELFF. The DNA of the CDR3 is TGTGCCAGCAGTGTCGGACAGGGTCCCACCGGGGAGCTGTTTTTT.

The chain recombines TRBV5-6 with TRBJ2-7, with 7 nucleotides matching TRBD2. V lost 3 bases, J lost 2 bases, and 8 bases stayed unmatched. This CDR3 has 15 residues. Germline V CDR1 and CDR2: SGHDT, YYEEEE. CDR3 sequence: CASSSLRRGTYEQYF. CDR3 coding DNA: TGTGCCAGCAGCTCTCTCAGGCGGGGGACCTACGAGCAGTACTTC.